The clone carrying this T cell receptor (beta chain) appeared a single time. No antigen is known for it. Germline CDR1 and CDR2: SGHTA and FQGNSA. Between the trimmed V and J ends, which lost 1 base and 3 bases, there was a span of 15 bases. The length of the CDR3 is 16 residues. The CDR3 regions of TCR beta were amplified from RNA transcripts. HTBI primers were used for first-round RT-PCR of the TCR CDR3. TCRdb processed the multiplex PCR reads anew with MiXCR; each CDR3 protein has one entry. This table has about 660,000 distinct CDR3 sequences, just under 45% appearing once. This record belongs to a study of T cells in Graves' hyperthyroidism and ophthalmopathy. The study, taken as a whole, reports: Ophthalmopathy was model-predicted a median about 6.7 months pre-onset. Blood also showed most of the thyroid clonotypes that were expanded above 0.001. Ophthalmopathy and stable hyperthyroidism were told apart by a 13 V-J model.

Clinical symptoms, serum thyroxine, TRAb, thyroid ultrasound and orbital computed tomography informed diagnoses. Material: peripheral blood or thyroid tissue (not recorded which). The receptor was derived from an adult man with Graves' disease, either hyperthyroidism or ophthalmopathy (not recorded which). This sequence joins TRBV7-2 and TRBJ2-5, with unresolved D. CDR3 region: CASSLVFFSSEETQYF. The CDR3 nucleotides are TGTGCCAGCAGCTTAGTCTTTTTCAGTTCGGAAGAGACCCAGTACTTC.